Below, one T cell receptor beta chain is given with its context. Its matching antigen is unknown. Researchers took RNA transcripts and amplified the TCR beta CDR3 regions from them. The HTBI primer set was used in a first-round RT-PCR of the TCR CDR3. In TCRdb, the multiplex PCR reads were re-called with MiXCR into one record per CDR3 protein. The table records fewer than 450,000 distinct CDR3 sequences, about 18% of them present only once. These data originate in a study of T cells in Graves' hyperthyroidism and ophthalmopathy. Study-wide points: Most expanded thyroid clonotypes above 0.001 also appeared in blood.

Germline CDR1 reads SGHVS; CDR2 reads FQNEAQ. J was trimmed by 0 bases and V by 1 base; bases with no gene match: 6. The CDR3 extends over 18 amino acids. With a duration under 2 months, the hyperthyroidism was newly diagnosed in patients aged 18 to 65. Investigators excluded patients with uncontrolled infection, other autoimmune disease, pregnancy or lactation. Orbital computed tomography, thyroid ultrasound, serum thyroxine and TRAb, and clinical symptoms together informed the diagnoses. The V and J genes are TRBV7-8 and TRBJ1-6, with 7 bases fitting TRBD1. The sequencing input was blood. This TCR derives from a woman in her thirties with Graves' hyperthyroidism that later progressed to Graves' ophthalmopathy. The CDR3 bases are TGTGCCAGCAGCTTAGAGACAGGGTTGCGCTCCTATAATTCACCCCTCCACTTT. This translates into CASSLETGLRSYNSPLHF.